This entry lists 16 T cell receptor beta chains sequenced from one sample in a study of blood T cell repertoires in COVID-19. Data came from immunoSEQ multiplex PCR; TCRdb stores just in-frame clones and leaves some out. Of about 130,000 clones in the sample, almost 85% were seen once. The source material was peripheral blood. Receptor source: a man in his 60s with acute or convalescent COVID-19.

V usage is TRBV5-4 and J usage is TRBJ1-3; weak D call: TRBD1 (6 bases). The CDR3 has 14 residues. CDR1 and CDR2 (germline): SGHNT, YYREEE (reference sequence). V lost 0 bases and J 2 bases, leaving 6 bases between the germline ends. The CDR3 DNA follows: TGTGCCAGCAGCTTGGGACAGGCTGGAAACACCATATATTTT. Residues: CASSLGQAGNTIYF. Looking up the rest from reference TRBV5-4 and TRBJ1-3 gives the full variable domain: ETGVTQSPTHLIKTRGQQVTLRCSSQSGHNTVSWYQQALGQGPQFIFQYYREEENGRGNFPPRFSGLQFPNYSSELNVNALELDDSALYLCASSLGQAGNTIYFGEGSWLTVV.

This clone was seen a handful of times. Other nucleotide sequences in the sample specify the same CDR3. V usage is TRBV10-2 and J usage is TRBJ2-3; 13 bases are shared with TRBD2. The J segment lost 3 bases and the V segment lost 0 bases, leaving 3 bases of the junction unmatched. Germline V gene data show CDR1 as WSHSY and CDR2 as SAAADI. The CDR3 length is 17 residues. Here the CDR3 DNA reads TGCGCCAGCAGTGAGTCGAAACTAGCGGGAGGGACAGATACGCAGTATTTT. This sequence encodes CASSESKLAGGTDTQYF.

The rearrangement uses TRBV6-5 and TRBJ2-7; TRBD1 might be the D (6 bases). Trimming took 9 bases from V and 4 from J, leaving 13 bases between them. The V gene's germline CDR1 is MNHEY and CDR2 SVGAGI. The CDR3 runs to 12 residues. CDR3 coding DNA: TGTGCCAGTTACAGGGATGTATACGAGCAGTACTTC. It specifies CASYRDVYEQYF.

The table lists this clone with a count of one. This chain connects TRBV2 to TRBJ2-1; the match to TRBD1 covers 11 bases. After removal of 11 bases from V and 6 bases from J, the junction contained 9 bases not matched to a gene. This CDR3 has 14 amino acids. Germline assignment: CDR1 SNHLY and CDR2 FYNNEI. In DNA, the CDR3 is TGTGCCGGGGCCGGGGACAGGGGGGCCAATGAGCAGTTCTTC. This translates into CAGAGDRGANEQFF.

The V gene is TRBV12-5, the J gene TRBJ2-2; no clear D. There are 14 residues in the CDR3. Trimming removed 0 bases at V and 8 bases at J, with 10 bases between. Germline V gene data show CDR1 as LGHNT and CDR2 as FRNRAP. The CDR3 bases are TGTGCTAGTGGTTTGGTACTATCGGAAGGGGAGCTGTTTTTT. Protein: CASGLVLSEGELFF.

This clone was detected only a few times. The chain recombines TRBV3-1 (or the pseudogene TRBV3-2) with TRBJ1-1, with 8 nucleotides matching TRBD1. The CDR3 sequence is 14 residues long. J gave up 1 base and V 4 bases, and 2 bases lay outside the gene matches. CDR1 is LGHDT, CDR2 YNNKEL, per germline (reference sequence). CDR3 in DNA: TGTGCCAGCAGCCCGGACAGGGAGAACACTGAAGCTTTCTTT. It specifies CASSPDRENTEAFF.

V is TRBV6-5 and J is TRBJ2-5; the D gene is possibly TRBD2 (6 bases). CDR1 is MNHEY and CDR2 is SVGAGI in the germline V gene. This CDR3 spans 14 amino acids. The V gene lost 6 bases and the J gene lost 7 bases, with 18 bases spanning the gap. In DNA form, the CDR3 reads TGTGCCAGCAGGCCGGGACCCGCGGAGGGGACCCAGTACTTC. Its translation is CASRPGPAEGTQYF.

This clone has only one observation. The genes are TRBV30 and TRBJ2-1, with TRBD2 matching 16 bases. Losses at the gene ends were 2 bases for V and 11 bases for J; bases not matched to a gene: 6. CDR1 and CDR2 from the germline V gene are GTSNPN and SVGIG (reference sequence). The CDR3 has 15 amino acids. CDR3 sequence reads: CAWSSGTSGGEQQFF. In DNA form, the CDR3 reads TGTGCCTGGAGTTCCGGGACTAGCGGGGGGGAGCAGCAGTTCTTC.

The chain links TRBV5-1 to TRBJ1-1, with D tentatively TRBD1 (6 bases). The V end lost 0 bases, the J end lost 1 base, and 10 bases lay between the germline ends. CDR1 is SGHRS and CDR2 is YFSETQ in the germline V gene. The CDR3 runs 15 residues. The DNA of the CDR3 is TGCGCCAGCAGCTTGGGTGTAGGGGGGAACACTGAAGCTTTCTTT. This encodes CASSLGVGGNTEAFF.

This chain uses TRBV12-5 with TRBJ2-7; 7 bases map to TRBD1. The germline V gene encodes CDR1 LGHNT and CDR2 FRNRAP. CDR3 length equals 15 residues. V shed 1 base, J shed 5 bases, and the junction held 8 bases outside the gene matches. CDR3 loop: CASGLGHRGRNEQYF. The CDR3 coding sequence is TGTGCTAGTGGTTTGGGGCACAGGGGCAGGAACGAGCAGTACTTC.

This chain connects TRBV6-1 to TRBJ2-1, with D tentatively TRBD2 (5 bases). The CDR3 totals 14 residues. Germline values: CDR1 MNHNS, CDR2 SASEGT. The V end lost 4 bases, the J end lost 3 bases, and 10 bases lay between the germline ends. In DNA, the CDR3 is TGTGCCAGCAGTGTAGCGTACAACTACAATGAGCAGTTCTTC. Amino acids: CASSVAYNYNEQFF.

The chain uses TRBV7-3 and TRBJ2-1; D is perhaps TRBD2 (6 bases). This CDR3 contains 14 residues. Germline CDR1 is SGHTA and CDR2 is FQGTGA. Trimming took off 3 bases at V and 7 bases at J, with 13 bases between the two ends. The CDR3 spells CASSFPGAGNEQFF. Written as DNA, the CDR3 is TGTGCCAGCAGCTTCCCTGGGGCGGGGAATGAGCAGTTCTTC.

This clone was counted at least ten times. For the CDR3, the DNA is TGTGCCAGCAGTGAAGCGGTCGGCGGGGCGGGGGAGCTGTTTTTT. The encoded protein is CASSEAVGGAGELFF. J is TRBJ2-2 and V is TRBV2; D might be TRBD2 (6 bases). Per germline, CDR1 SNHLY and CDR2 FYNNEI. The CDR3 has 15 residues. Trimming shortened V by 0 bases and J by 8 bases, and 13 bases separated the two germline ends.

The rearrangement uses TRBV5-1 and TRBJ2-7, with TRBD2 identical over 8 bases. The V gene's germline CDR1 is SGHRS and CDR2 YFSETQ. This CDR3 spans 16 amino acids. Unmatched junction bases numbered 10, after V lost 0 bases and J lost 5 bases. CDR3 in amino acids: CASSLAGTRSFDEQYF. In nucleotides, the CDR3 is TGCGCCAGCAGCTTGGCCGGGACTAGAAGTTTCGACGAGCAGTACTTC.

The genes are TRBV6-4 and TRBJ1-6; maybe TRBD1 (5 bases). V lost 6 bases and J lost 6, with 15 bases in between. CDR1 and CDR2 (germline): MRHNA, SNTAGT. CDR3 size: 15 residues. CDR3 in DNA: TGTGCCAGCAGGGAAGATCAGGGTATTAATTCACCCCTCCACTTT. It codes for CASREDQGINSPLHF.

CDR3 nucleotides: TGTGCCAGCAGTTTAGCGGGAGACTCCTACAATGAGCAGTTCTTC. Translating it yields CASSLAGDSYNEQFF. This chain connects TRBV6-6 to TRBJ2-1, with 9 bases identical to TRBD2. This CDR3 region has 15 residues. Trimming took 4 bases from V and 0 from J; bases not matched to a gene: 1. Germline values: CDR1 MNHNY, CDR2 SVGAGI (reference sequence).